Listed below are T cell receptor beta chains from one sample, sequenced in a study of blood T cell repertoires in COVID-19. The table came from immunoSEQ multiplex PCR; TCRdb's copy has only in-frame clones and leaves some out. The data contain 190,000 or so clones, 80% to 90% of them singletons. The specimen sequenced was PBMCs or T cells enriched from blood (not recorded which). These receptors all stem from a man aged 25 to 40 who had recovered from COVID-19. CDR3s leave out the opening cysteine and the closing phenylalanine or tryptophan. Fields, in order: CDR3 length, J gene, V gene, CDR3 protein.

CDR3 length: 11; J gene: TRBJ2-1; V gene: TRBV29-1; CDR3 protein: SVVSDFYNEQF
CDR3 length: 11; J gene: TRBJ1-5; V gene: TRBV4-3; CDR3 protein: ASSQTGAQPQH
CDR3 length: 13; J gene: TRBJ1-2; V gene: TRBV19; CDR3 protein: ASGIPLGQLYGYT
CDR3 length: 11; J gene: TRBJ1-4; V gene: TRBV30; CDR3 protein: AWSRQGWEKLF
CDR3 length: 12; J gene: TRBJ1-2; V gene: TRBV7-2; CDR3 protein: ASRPAGASSGYT
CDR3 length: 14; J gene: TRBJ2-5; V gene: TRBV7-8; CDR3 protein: ASSPRLAGHQETQY
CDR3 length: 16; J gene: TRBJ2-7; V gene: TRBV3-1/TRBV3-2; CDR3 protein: ASSQEGLAGGPSYEQY
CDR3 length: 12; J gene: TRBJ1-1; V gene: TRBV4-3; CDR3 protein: ASSYMTVNTEAF
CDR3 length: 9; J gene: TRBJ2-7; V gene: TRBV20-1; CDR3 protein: SAPHQGEQY
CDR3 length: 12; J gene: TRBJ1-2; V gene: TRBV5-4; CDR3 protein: ASRHDRGNYGYT
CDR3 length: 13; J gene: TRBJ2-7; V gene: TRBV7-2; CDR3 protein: ASSSRSGSPYEQY
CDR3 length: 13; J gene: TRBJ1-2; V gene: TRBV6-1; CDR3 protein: ASSEPMGQSYGYT
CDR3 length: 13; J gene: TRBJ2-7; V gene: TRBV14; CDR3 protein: ASSQVNREGNEQY
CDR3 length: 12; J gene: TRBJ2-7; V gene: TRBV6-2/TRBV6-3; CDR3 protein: ASSYSPQGSEQY
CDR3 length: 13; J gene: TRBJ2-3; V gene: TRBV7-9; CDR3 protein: ASSFQRGNTDTQY
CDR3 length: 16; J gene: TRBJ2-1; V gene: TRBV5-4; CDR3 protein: ASRRKGLAETNYNEQF
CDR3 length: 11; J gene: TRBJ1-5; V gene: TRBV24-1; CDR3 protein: ATMTVYNQPQH
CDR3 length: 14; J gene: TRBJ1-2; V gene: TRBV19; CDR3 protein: ASIASGTGRADGYT
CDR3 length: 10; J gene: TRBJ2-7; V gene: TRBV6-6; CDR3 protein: ASSDGGNEQY
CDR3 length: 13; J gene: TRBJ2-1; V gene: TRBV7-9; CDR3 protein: ASSTISGRGNEQF
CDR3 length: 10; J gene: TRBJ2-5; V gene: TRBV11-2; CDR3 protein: ASSFPQETQY
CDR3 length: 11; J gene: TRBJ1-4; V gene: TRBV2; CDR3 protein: ASRWDREEKLF
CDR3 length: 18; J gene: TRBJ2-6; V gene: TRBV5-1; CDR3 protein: ASSLEGPGTGDSGANVLT
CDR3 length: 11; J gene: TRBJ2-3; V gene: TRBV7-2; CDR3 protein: ASSIDGGDTQY
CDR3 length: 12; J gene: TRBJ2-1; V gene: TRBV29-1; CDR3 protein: SVEPTSFYNEQF
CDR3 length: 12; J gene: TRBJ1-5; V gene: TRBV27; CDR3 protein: ASSFEGGRQPQH
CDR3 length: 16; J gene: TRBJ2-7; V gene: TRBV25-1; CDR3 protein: ASSGGGPGLALTYEQY
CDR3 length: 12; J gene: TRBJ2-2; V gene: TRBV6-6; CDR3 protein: ASGLQGAYGELF
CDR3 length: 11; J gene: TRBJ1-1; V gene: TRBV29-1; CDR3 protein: SVEKGGITEAF
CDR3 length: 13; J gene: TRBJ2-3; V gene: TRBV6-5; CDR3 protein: ASTRGPDSTDTQY
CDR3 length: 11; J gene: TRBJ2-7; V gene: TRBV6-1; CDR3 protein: ASSETGVYEQY
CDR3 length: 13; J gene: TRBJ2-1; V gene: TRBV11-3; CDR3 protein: ASSLRPGLSNEQF
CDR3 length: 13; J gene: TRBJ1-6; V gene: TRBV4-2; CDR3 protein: ASSQEGQWNSPLH
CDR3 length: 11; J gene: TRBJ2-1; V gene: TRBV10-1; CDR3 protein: ASSHRDRGKQF
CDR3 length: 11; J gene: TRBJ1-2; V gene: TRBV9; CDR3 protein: ASSVATGSGYT
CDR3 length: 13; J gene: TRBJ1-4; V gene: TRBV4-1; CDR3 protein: ASSLPGGTNEKLF
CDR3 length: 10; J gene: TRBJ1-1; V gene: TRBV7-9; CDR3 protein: ASSSPYGEAF
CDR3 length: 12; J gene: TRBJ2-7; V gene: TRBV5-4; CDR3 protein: ASSSRQGPYEQY
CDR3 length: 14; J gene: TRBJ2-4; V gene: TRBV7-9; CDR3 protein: ASSSHTDRAKNIQY
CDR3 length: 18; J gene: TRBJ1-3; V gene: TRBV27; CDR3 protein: ASSFHGPVGTGASGNTIY
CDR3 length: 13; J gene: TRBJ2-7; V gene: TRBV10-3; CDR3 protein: AISESASGTYEQY
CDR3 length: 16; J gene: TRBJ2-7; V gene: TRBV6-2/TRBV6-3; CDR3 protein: ASSRTSGLLYTSYEQY
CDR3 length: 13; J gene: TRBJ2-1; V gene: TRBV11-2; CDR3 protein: ASSVSGGAHNEQF
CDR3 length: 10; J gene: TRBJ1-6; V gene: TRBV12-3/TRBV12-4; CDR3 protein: ASSRYNSPLH
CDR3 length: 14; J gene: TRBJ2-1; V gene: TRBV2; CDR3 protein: ASSHLTSGITNEQF
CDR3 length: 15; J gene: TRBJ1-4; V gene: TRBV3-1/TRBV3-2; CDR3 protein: ASRWIGYRGAGEKLF
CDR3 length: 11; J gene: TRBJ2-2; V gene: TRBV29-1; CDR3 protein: SVGQGRAGELF
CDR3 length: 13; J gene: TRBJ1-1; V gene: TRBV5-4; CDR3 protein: ASSLGGQRITEAF
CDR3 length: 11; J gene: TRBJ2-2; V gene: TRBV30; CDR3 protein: AYGQGSIGELF
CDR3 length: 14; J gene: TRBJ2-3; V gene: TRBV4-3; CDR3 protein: ASSHLAGSSTDTQY
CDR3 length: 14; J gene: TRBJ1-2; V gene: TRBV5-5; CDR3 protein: ASSLATGTGKGGYT
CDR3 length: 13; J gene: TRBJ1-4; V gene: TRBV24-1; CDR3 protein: ATSDPGQGNEKLF
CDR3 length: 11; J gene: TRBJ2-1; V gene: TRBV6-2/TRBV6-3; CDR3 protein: ASSDRGRDEQF